The 25 T cell receptor beta chains given below trace back to one sample, sequenced in a study of blood T cell repertoires in COVID-19. The table came from immunoSEQ multiplex PCR; TCRdb's copy has only in-frame clones and leaves some out. The sample lists 180,000 or so clones; around 85% were seen once. The material sequenced was peripheral blood. These receptor sequences come from a woman between 55 and 75 years old with acute or convalescent COVID-19.

The chain uses TRBV3-1 (or the pseudogene TRBV3-2) and TRBJ1-6; D is unresolved. The CDR3 is made up of 15 amino acids. In germline, CDR1 is LGHDT, CDR2 YNNKEL (reference sequence). With 1 base removed from V and 7 bases from J, the gap between germline ends came to 11 bases. CDR3 sequence: CASSQGLYKNSPLHF. In DNA, the CDR3 is TGTGCCAGCAGCCAAGGGTTGTACAAAAATTCACCCCTCCACTTT.

This chain joins TRBV28 and TRBJ1-2; tentatively, D is TRBD1 (6 bases). This CDR3 comprises 13 residues. CDR1 and CDR2 from the germline V gene are MDHEN and SYDVKM. Trimming cost V 6 bases and J 2 bases, with 10 bases left between them. Written as DNA, the CDR3 is TGTGCCAGCAGCCATGGACAGAACTATGGCTACACCTTC. This encodes CASSHGQNYGYTF.

V gene TRBV19 combines with J gene TRBJ1-2; 7 bases line up with TRBD1. In germline, CDR1 is LNHDA, CDR2 SQIVND (reference sequence). With V trimmed by 4 bases and J by 4 bases, 9 bases remained unmatched. This CDR3 region has 15 residues. CDR3 protein: CASSTGTVEGYGYTF. The CDR3 region has the DNA TGTGCCAGTAGTACCGGGACAGTTGAGGGCTATGGCTACACCTTC.

This rearrangement joins TRBV3-1 (or the pseudogene TRBV3-2) to TRBJ2-1; TRBD2 matches at 7 bases. From germline, CDR1 is LGHDT and CDR2 YNNKEL (reference sequence). The CDR3 is 13 residues long. In nucleotides, the CDR3 is TGTGCGGTGAGAGGACTAGGGCGCAATGAGCAGTTCTTC. Its translation is CAVRGLGRNEQFF.

The rearrangement joins TRBV6-2 or TRBV6-3 to TRBJ1-5; the match to TRBD1 covers 8 bases. CDR1 and CDR2 from the germline V gene are MNHEY and SVGEGT. Trimming cost V 5 bases and J 2 bases; bases outside gene matches: 11. The CDR3 spans 17 residues. The CDR3 nucleotides read TGTGCCAGCAGTCGCGCGAGAATGACAGGGGGCAATCAGCCCCAGCATTTT. Amino acids: CASSRARMTGGNQPQHF.

CDR3 nucleotide sequence: TGTGCCAGCAGCTTAGCCCGGGGGAAGACCGGGGAGCTGTTTTTT. It translates to CASSLARGKTGELFF. This chain joins TRBV11-3 and TRBJ2-2; D possibly corresponds to TRBD2 (6 bases). Trimming removed 1 base from V and 5 bases from J, with 11 bases in between. CDR1 and CDR2 (germline): SGHNT, YENEEA. This CDR3 spans 15 amino acids.

The chain carries TRBV12-5 and TRBJ1-2, with D perhaps matching TRBD1 (5 bases). V lost 0 bases and J lost 8, with 16 bases in between. The CDR3 length is 15 residues. CDR1 and CDR2 (germline): LGHNT, FRNRAP. As DNA, the CDR3 is TGTGCTAGTGGTTTGGTAGGCGGGGGTGTCGGAGGCTACACCTTC. Protein product: CASGLVGGGVGGYTF.

The chain couples TRBV19 to TRBJ1-3; D ambiguous. Trimming removed 1 base at V and 0 bases at J, with 4 bases between. Per germline, CDR1 LNHDA and CDR2 SQIVND (reference sequence). This CDR3 is built from 14 residues. CDR3 region: CASSIGLSGNTIYF. Written as DNA, the CDR3 is TGTGCCAGTAGTATAGGACTCTCTGGAAACACCATATATTTT.

The J gene is TRBJ2-7, the V gene TRBV24-1, with 14 bases matching TRBD2. Trimming at V came to 5 bases and at J to 4 bases, leaving 9 bases not matched to a gene. Germline V gives CDR1 KGHDR, CDR2 SFDVKD. This CDR3 comprises 17 residues. The DNA for the CDR3 is TGTGCCACCAGTGGGCCGACTAGCGGGAGGGCCCCTTACGAGCAGTACTTC. It codes for CATSGPTSGRAPYEQYF.

The genes are TRBV19 and TRBJ2-3; the D gene is possibly TRBD1 (5 bases). The CDR3 has 15 residues. Trimming removed 3 bases at V and 2 bases at J, with 12 bases between. Germline assignment: CDR1 LNHDA and CDR2 SQIVND (reference sequence). This CDR3 is CASSIGAELTDTQYF. The CDR3 DNA is TGTGCCAGTAGTATTGGGGCAGAGCTCACAGATACGCAGTATTTT.

The rearrangement links TRBV2 to TRBJ2-3; TRBD2 agrees at 12 bases. V dropped 5 bases and J dropped 1; count of bases not matched to a gene: 1. The CDR3 loop spans 15 amino acids. Per germline, CDR1 SNHLY and CDR2 FYNNEI. CDR3 sequence: CASSLAGGGTDTQYF. CDR3 nucleotides: TGTGCCAGCAGTCTAGCGGGAGGGGGCACAGATACGCAGTATTTT.

The rearrangement links TRBV20-1 to TRBJ1-4, with D unresolved. The CDR3 is 11 amino acids. The germline gives CDR1 DFQATT, CDR2 SNEGSKA (reference sequence). The V end lost 2 bases, the J end lost 8 bases, and 6 bases lay between the germline ends. The CDR3 DNA follows: TGCAGTGCTAGAACTCCGGAAAAACTGTTTTTT. This gives the protein CSARTPEKLFF.

The chain employs TRBV2 and TRBJ1-1; no definite D call. Germline V CDR1 and CDR2: SNHLY, FYNNEI. There are 11 residues in the CDR3. Trimming took off 9 bases at V and 6 bases at J, with 11 bases between the two ends. For the CDR3, the DNA is TGTGCCAGTTACAGTTTCGCTGAAGCTTTCTTT. Amino acid sequence: CASYSFAEAFF. Complete variable domain (other parts from reference TRBV2 and TRBJ1-1): EPEVTQTPSHQVTQMGQEVILRCVPISNHLYFYWYRQILGQKVEFLVSFYNNEISEKSEIFDDQFSVERPDGSNFTLKIRSTKLEDSAMYFCASYSFAEAFFGQGTRLTVV.

The chain links TRBV7-8 to TRBJ2-1, with 8 bases identical to TRBD2. This CDR3 spans 15 amino acids. The germline gives CDR1 SGHVS, CDR2 FQNEAQ. V gave up 4 bases and J gave up 2 bases; unmatched junction bases: 4. The DNA for the CDR3 is TGTGCCAGCAGCTCTACTAGCGGCACCTACAATGAGCAGTTCTTC. This translates into CASSSTSGTYNEQFF.

The chain recombines TRBV19 with TRBJ2-2; 12 bases are shared with TRBD1. Germline loops: CDR1 LNHDA, CDR2 SQIVND (reference sequence). The CDR3 contains 14 residues. J was trimmed by 2 bases and V by 11 bases; bases with no gene match: 3. CDR3 sequence: CALGTGGNTGELFF. The CDR3 DNA follows: TGTGCCCTGGGGACAGGGGGCAACACCGGGGAGCTGTTTTTT. The whole variable domain, filled in from reference TRBV19 and TRBJ2-2, reads DGGITQSPKYLFRKEGQNVTLSCEQNLNHDAMYWYRQDPGQGLRLIYYSQIVNDFQKGDIAEGYSVSREKKESFPLTVTSAQKNPTAFYLCALGTGGNTGELFFGEGSRLTVL.

Many counts were recorded for this clone. This chain joins TRBV6-5 and TRBJ2-1; possibly TRBD1 for D (7 bases). Looked up from germline, CDR1 is MNHEY and CDR2 is SVGAGI. Deletions cut 7 bases from V and 0 bases from J, with 13 bases between. The CDR3 contains 15 residues. This CDR3 is CASTRGTASYNEQFF. CDR3 nucleotide sequence: TGTGCCAGCACCCGGGGGACAGCCTCCTACAATGAGCAGTTCTTC.

The genes are TRBV27 and TRBJ2-7; the D gene is possibly TRBD1 (6 bases). CDR3 length: 15 amino acids. V lost 1 base and J 6 bases, leaving 16 bases between the germline ends. CDR1 and CDR2 from the germline V gene are MNHEY and SMNVEV (reference sequence). The chain's CDR3 is CASSLLGAGWPEQYF. The CDR3 DNA follows: TGTGCCAGCAGTTTATTGGGGGCAGGGTGGCCCGAGCAGTACTTC.

The rearrangement joins TRBV6-5 to TRBJ2-5; TRBD1 might be the D (6 bases). Germline V gene data show CDR1 as MNHEY and CDR2 as SVGAGI. Trimming removed 6 bases at V and 5 bases at J, with 10 bases between. The CDR3 covers 12 residues. The CDR3, as DNA: TGTGCCAGCAGAACAGGGATGGAGACCCAGTACTTC. Translation gives CASRTGMETQYF.

The chain is built from TRBV5-8 and TRBJ2-1; 10 bases fit TRBD2. The germline gives CDR1 SGHTS, CDR2 YDEGEE. J gave up 6 bases and V 5 bases, and 5 bases lay outside the gene matches. The CDR3 is 14 amino acids. CDR3 sequence: CASRIAGGPNEQFF. DNA of the CDR3: TGTGCCAGCAGAATAGCGGGAGGCCCCAATGAGCAGTTCTTC. Full variable domain (remainder filled in from reference TRBV5-8 and TRBJ2-1): EAGVTQSPTHLIKTRGQQATLRCSPISGHTSVYWYQQALGLGLQFLLWYDEGEERNRGNFPPRFSGRQFPNYSSELNVNALELEDSALYLCASRIAGGPNEQFFGPGTRLTVL.

This chain connects TRBV5-4 to TRBJ2-1; 8 bases match TRBD2. V shed 4 bases and J 9 bases; nucleotides not matched to a gene: 12. This CDR3 is 15 amino acids long. Germline values: CDR1 SGHNT, CDR2 YYREEE (reference sequence). The CDR3 loop is CASSPQLAGLTEQFF. CDR3 sequence (DNA): TGTGCCAGCAGCCCACAGCTAGCGGGTTTAACTGAGCAGTTCTTC.

The chain combines TRBV28 with TRBJ2-1, with TRBD2 identical over 12 bases. After removal of 5 bases from V and 5 bases from J, the junction contained 7 bases not matched to a gene. CDR3 length: 16 amino acids. The germline CDR1 and CDR2 sequences are MDHEN and SYDVKM. The CDR3 here is CASSPWTSGAHNEQFF. Here the CDR3 DNA reads TGTGCCAGCAGTCCGTGGACTAGCGGGGCTCACAATGAGCAGTTCTTC.

Of note for this clone: This CDR3 is also generated by other DNA sequences in the sample. V and J are TRBV3-1 (or the pseudogene TRBV3-2) and TRBJ1-1; D is undetermined. V was trimmed by 1 base and J by 3 bases, leaving 9 bases between them. The germline CDR1 and CDR2 sequences are LGHDT and YNNKEL (reference sequence). There are 14 residues in the CDR3. The CDR3, as DNA: TGTGCCAGCAGCCAAGTATGGGGAGACACTGAAGCTTTCTTT. Translated, it gives CASSQVWGDTEAFF.

As concerns this clone: Other DNA sequences within the sample encode an identical CDR3. The chain joins TRBV5-1 to TRBJ1-3; D uncertain. CDR3 length: 15 residues. CDR1 and CDR2 (germline): SGHRS, YFSETQ. V was pared by 0 bases and J by 0 bases, with 7 bases between. CDR3 in amino acids: CASSLGQVSGNTIYF. For the CDR3, the DNA is TGCGCCAGCAGCTTGGGTCAGGTCTCTGGAAACACCATATATTTT.

The chain combines TRBV7-9 with TRBJ2-1, with D perhaps matching TRBD2 (6 bases). Trimming took off 2 bases at V and 7 bases at J, with 18 bases between the two ends. The length of the CDR3 is 16 residues. Germline-derived CDR1 and CDR2 are SEHNR and FQNEAQ (reference sequence). The CDR3 reads CASSLLDTGGANEQFF. CDR3 coding DNA: TGTGCCAGCAGCTTACTGGACACGGGCGGGGCTAATGAGCAGTTCTTC.

The gene calls are TRBV7-9 and TRBJ1-3, with D possibly matching TRBD1 (5 bases). The germline gives CDR1 SEHNR, CDR2 FQNEAQ (reference sequence). The V and J ends lost 8 bases and 0 bases respectively, with 20 bases between them. This CDR3 contains 17 residues. The CDR3 loop reads CASGLGGSGNSGNTIYF. The CDR3 DNA reads as TGTGCCAGCGGCCTGGGGGGAAGCGGGAACTCTGGAAACACCATATATTTT.